This TCR beta chain was obtained from a study of CD4+ T cells in melanoma. Notes on the study in general: A reported correlation linked neoantigen-specific CD4+ T cells to CD8+, macrophage and B cell function. Neoantigen-specific CD4+ T cells in melanoma reportedly had diverse differentiation states.

Repertoires were generated with immunoSEQ multiplex PCR, while TCRdb's copy carries only in-frame clones and drops some. The data show several thousand clones, about two thirds seen once. The V gene's germline CDR1 is LNHDA and CDR2 SQIVND (reference sequence). With 7 bases removed from V and 8 bases from J, the gap between germline ends came to 17 bases. There are 13 residues in the CDR3. A remark on this clone: Its antigen is as yet unknown.

Sequencing was carried out using cells from a culture (not recorded whether cultured in vitro). The chain recombines TRBV19 with TRBJ1-2; D remains unclear. The TCR originated in a human donor with melanoma. The CDR3 DNA reads as TGTGCCAGTACCTCGACGGCGATGCGAGGCTACACCTTC. It is translated as CASTSTAMRGYTF.